A selection of T cell receptor beta chains follows, all from one sample in a study of T-cell reconstitution after alpha-beta-depleted transplantation in children. TCRdb analysed the PCR reads with MiXCR anew, one entry per CDR3 protein. The sample holds about 980,000 distinct CDR3 sequences, roughly 31% seen once. Here the sequenced sample was PBMCs, mostly from graft donor cells, taken 360 days after TCRalphabeta/CD19-depleted stem cell transplant. Every receptor here comes from a boy under two years old who had a stem cell transplant for SCID, so the T cells may come from the graft donor. CDR3s include the opening cysteine and the closing phenylalanine or tryptophan. Each record gives: V gene, J gene, D gene, clone size, CDR3 protein, CDR3 DNA. The D gene is left open where the match is weak. Size is stated for part of the rows, as once, few or many counts, or as a class when the clone is expanded.

TRBV9,TRBJ2-3,-,few,CASSVAQALEGLTDTQYF,TGTGCCAGCAGCGTAGCTCAGGCGTTGGAGGGGCTCACAGATACGCAGTATTTT
TRBV7-3,TRBJ2-3,-,-,CASSLTSANTQYF,TGTGCCAGCAGCTTAACCAGCGCAAATACGCAGTATTTT
TRBV6-1,TRBJ1-2,-,few,CASSRDRVLGYTF,TGTGCCAGCAGCCGGGACCGCGTTTTGGGCTACACCTTC
TRBV5-1,TRBJ1-1,TRBD1,few,CASSLGTGTGGLNTEAFF,TGCGCCAGCAGCTTGGGAACAGGGACAGGGGGCTTGAACACTGAAGCTTTCTTT
TRBV7-9,TRBJ2-7,-,-,CASRRIDEQYF,TGTGCCAGCAGGCGTATCGACGAGCAGTACTTC
TRBV5-1,TRBJ2-5,-,few,CASSTLAGYQETQYF,TGCGCCAGCAGCACCCTAGCAGGGTACCAAGAGACCCAGTACTTC
TRBV7-6,TRBJ2-7,-,few,CASSLGRGAGSYEQYF,TGTGCCAGCAGCTTAGGACGTGGGGCAGGGTCCTACGAGCAGTACTTC
TRBV29-1,TRBJ2-7,-,-,CSVSTTENYEQYF,TGCAGCGTTAGTACGACGGAGAACTACGAGCAGTACTTC
TRBV7-9,TRBJ2-5,-,few,CASSLVWGWETQYF,TGTGCCAGCAGCTTAGTTTGGGGATGGGAGACCCAGTACTTC
TRBV10-3,TRBJ1-2,-,-,CAISGGKSDYTF,TGTGCCATTTCGGGCGGGAAGAGTGACTACACCTTC
TRBV4-3,TRBJ1-1,-,few,CASSQDRGRLNTEAFF,TGCGCCAGCAGCCAAGATCGGGGCAGGCTGAACACTGAAGCTTTCTTT
TRBV6-2/TRBV6-3,TRBJ2-5,TRBD1,-,CASSYDRGWGWQETQYF,TGTGCCAGCAGTTACGACAGGGGATGGGGATGGCAAGAGACCCAGTACTTC
TRBV29-1,TRBJ1-2,-,many,CSVDRPPYGYTF,TGCAGCGTTGACAGACCACCCTATGGCTACACCTTC
TRBV12-3/TRBV12-4,TRBJ1-2,TRBD1,few,CAIITGDNYGYTF,TGTGCCATCATCACAGGGGATAACTATGGCTACACCTTC
TRBV5-1,TRBJ2-1,-,-,CASSFRSGQDYSGEQFF,TGCGCCAGCAGCTTCCGAAGTGGGCAGGACTATTCGGGGGAGCAGTTCTTC
TRBV12-3/TRBV12-4,TRBJ2-5,TRBD2,-,CASGSSGGVETQYF,TGTGCCAGCGGGTCTAGCGGGGGAGTGGAGACCCAGTACTTC
TRBV5-1,TRBJ2-1,-,few,CASSLEGGGYNEQFF,TGCGCCAGCAGCTTGGAGGGGGGGGGATACAATGAGCAGTTCTTC
TRBV14,TRBJ2-7,TRBD1,-,CASSQGQGVAYEQYF,TGTGCCAGCAGCCAAGGACAGGGGGTCGCCTACGAGCAGTACTTC
TRBV11-2,TRBJ2-1,TRBD2,-,CASSGSGGRTPYNEQFF,TGTGCCAGCAGCGGTAGCGGGGGGCGGACCCCATACAATGAGCAGTTCTTC
TRBV6-5,TRBJ1-2,-,-,CASSYSIFASNYGYTF,TGTGCCAGCAGTTACTCGATCTTTGCGAGTAACTATGGCTACACCTTC
TRBV6-2/TRBV6-3,TRBJ1-6,TRBD1,few,CASSVQTGANSPLHF,TGTGCCAGCAGTGTTCAGACAGGGGCTAATTCACCCCTCCACTTT
TRBV4-3,TRBJ2-7,TRBD1,-,CASSHGQGSSYEQYF,TGCGCCAGCAGCCATGGACAGGGAAGCTCCTACGAGCAGTACTTC
TRBV12-3/TRBV12-4,TRBJ2-2,-,few,CASSFRVDTGELFF,TGTGCCAGCAGTTTCAGGGTGGACACCGGGGAGCTGTTTTTT
TRBV12-3/TRBV12-4,TRBJ2-1,-,-,CASTPSHSYNEQFF,TGTGCCAGCACTCCCAGCCACTCCTACAATGAGCAGTTCTTC
TRBV5-1,TRBJ2-3,-,many,CASGNTDTQYF,TGTGCCAGCGGTAATACAGATACGCAGTATTTT
TRBV5-5,TRBJ1-1,-,-,CASSAPQAGGRGAFF,TGTGCCAGCAGCGCTCCCCAAGCGGGGGGGCGTGGAGCTTTCTTT
TRBV20-1,TRBJ2-4,TRBD1,-,CSARGDRVAKNIQYF,TGCAGTGCTAGAGGGGACAGGGTAGCCAAAAACATTCAGTACTTC
TRBV6-1,TRBJ2-2,-,few,CASRKGLKNTGELFF,TGTGCCAGCAGAAAAGGACTGAAGAACACCGGGGAGCTGTTTTTT
TRBV12-3/TRBV12-4,TRBJ2-3,TRBD2,-,CASTPGTSDTDTQYF,TGTGCCAGCACCCCCGGGACTAGTGACACAGATACGCAGTATTTT
TRBV9,TRBJ2-7,TRBD2,few,CASSVEGLAGGSGYF,TGTGCCAGCAGCGTAGAGGGACTAGCGGGGGGTAGTGGGTACTTC
TRBV2,TRBJ2-5,TRBD1,few,CASNTGEETQYF,TGTGCCAGCAACACAGGGGAAGAGACCCAGTACTTC
TRBV12-5,TRBJ2-6,-,few,CASGFSGANVLTF,TGTGCTAGTGGGTTCTCTGGGGCCAACGTCCTGACTTTC
TRBV7-9,TRBJ2-7,-,few,CASNLPGTSGPEGEQYF,TGTGCCAGCAACCTCCCTGGGACATCCGGTCCCGAGGGCGAGCAGTACTTC
TRBV7-3,TRBJ2-5,-,-,CASSLFGGTQETQYF,TGTGCCAGCAGCTTATTTGGGGGGACACAAGAGACCCAGTACTTC
TRBV5-4,TRBJ2-1,-,-,CASRQAPQGNNEQFF,TGTGCCAGCAGACAAGCTCCTCAAGGGAACAATGAGCAGTTCTTC
TRBV5-1,TRBJ2-2,TRBD1,-,CASSSGQVDDTGELFF,TGCGCCAGCAGCTCCGGACAGGTAGATGACACCGGGGAGCTGTTTTTT
TRBV24-1,TRBJ2-2,-,-,CATSDPTGANTGELFF,TGTGCCACCAGTGATCCGACAGGCGCGAACACCGGGGAGCTGTTTTTT
TRBV5-1,TRBJ2-1,-,-,CASSLSQVNEQFF,TGCGCCAGCAGCTTGAGCCAGGTCAATGAGCAGTTCTTC
TRBV5-1,TRBJ2-5,TRBD2,few,CASSLAGGPEETQYF,TGCGCCAGCAGCTTAGCGGGGGGGCCGGAGGAGACCCAGTACTTC
TRBV5-1,TRBJ2-1,-,few,CASSPDGFNEQFF,TGCGCCAGCAGCCCGGACGGGTTTAATGAGCAGTTCTTC
TRBV6-1,TRBJ1-2,-,-,CASSASTGYGYTF,TGTGCCAGCAGTGCTTCGACAGGCTATGGCTACACCTTC
TRBV13,TRBJ2-2,TRBD2,few,CASSLDPSGGNGELFF,TGTGCCAGCAGCTTAGATCCTAGCGGGGGTAACGGGGAGCTGTTTTTT
TRBV7-8,TRBJ1-1,-,few,CASSLVGGAENTEAFF,TGTGCCAGCAGCTTAGTCGGGGGGGCAGAGAACACTGAAGCTTTCTTT
TRBV7-8,TRBJ2-2,TRBD2,-,CASSSGLAGPDRGTGELFF,TGTGCCAGCAGCTCGGGACTAGCGGGGCCGGACAGGGGAACCGGGGAGCTGTTTTTT
TRBV18,TRBJ1-1,TRBD1,-,CASSGYRGQNTEAFF,TGTGCCAGCTCAGGGTACAGGGGGCAGAACACTGAAGCTTTCTTT
TRBV29-1,TRBJ2-3,-,-,CSVTGYFWVGTQYF,TGCAGCGTGACAGGTTATTTTTGGGTTGGTACGCAGTATTTT
TRBV7-8,TRBJ2-2,TRBD2,-,CASSLTSGGASVGELFF,TGTGCCAGCAGCTTGACTAGCGGGGGGGCTTCGGTCGGGGAGCTGTTTTTT
TRBV3-1,TRBJ1-4,-,-,CASSHSGGREKLFF,TGTGCCAGCAGCCACTCGGGGGGCCGCGAAAAACTGTTTTTT
TRBV24-1,TRBJ2-5,TRBD1,-,CATSEWKGAQGETQYF,TGTGCCACCAGTGAATGGAAGGGGGCGCAGGGCGAGACCCAGTACTTC
TRBV20-1,TRBJ1-1,-,-,CSASGGVPEAFF,TGCAGTGCTAGTGGGGGTGTCCCTGAAGCTTTCTTT
TRBV10-3,TRBJ1-2,-,few,CAISESKARLNYGYTF,TGTGCCATCAGTGAGTCGAAAGCCAGACTTAACTATGGCTACACCTTC
TRBV6-5,TRBJ2-5,-,many,CASRPEETQYF,TGTGCCAGCAGACCCGAAGAGACCCAGTACTTC
TRBV6-1,TRBJ2-3,TRBD1,-,CASSEAGTGGWFYTQYF,TGTGCCAGCAGTGAAGCGGGGACAGGGGGCTGGTTCTATACGCAGTATTTT
TRBV24-1,TRBJ2-1,TRBD2,-,CATSDFAGGPLREQFF,TGTGCCACCAGTGATTTCGCGGGGGGGCCTTTGAGGGAGCAGTTCTTC
TRBV10-3,TRBJ2-7,TRBD1,few,CAISDRGRDRTSYEQYF,TGTGCCATCAGTGATAGGGGTCGGGACAGGACATCGTACGAGCAGTACTTC